This record concerns one T cell receptor beta chain sequence. The data belong to a study of shared clonotypes between healthy human individuals. The germline CDR1 and CDR2 sequences are KGHSH and LQKENI. V was cut by 3 bases and J by 2 bases, with 14 bases left in between. The CDR3 sequence is 15 residues long. Only in-frame clones appear in the TCRdb table, and some are missing; sequencing was by immunoSEQ multiplex PCR. The sample records some 1.4 million clones, 96% being singletons. The gene calls are TRBV18 and TRBJ2-7; D gene ambiguous. The receptor comes from a man in his thirties or forties in good health. The sequenced material came from naive CD4+ T cells sorted from blood. This sample's subset: CD45RA+ positively selected. CDR3 in DNA: TGTGCCAGCTCACCTCCCGATCCAGCTACCTACGAGCAGTACTTC. This gives the protein CASSPPDPATYEQYF.